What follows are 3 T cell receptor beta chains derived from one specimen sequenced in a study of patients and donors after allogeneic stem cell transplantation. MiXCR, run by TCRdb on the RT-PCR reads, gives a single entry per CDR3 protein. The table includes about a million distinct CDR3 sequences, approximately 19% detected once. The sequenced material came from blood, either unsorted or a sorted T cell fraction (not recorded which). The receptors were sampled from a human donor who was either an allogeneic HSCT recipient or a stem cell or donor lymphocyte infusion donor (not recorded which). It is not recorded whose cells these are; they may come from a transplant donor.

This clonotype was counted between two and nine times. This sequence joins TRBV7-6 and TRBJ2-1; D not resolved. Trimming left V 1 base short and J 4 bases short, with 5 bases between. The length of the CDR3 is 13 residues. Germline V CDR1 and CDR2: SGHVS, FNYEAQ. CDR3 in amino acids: CASSLGIYNEQFF. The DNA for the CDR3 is TGTGCCAGCAGCTTAGGGATTTACAATGAGCAGTTCTTC.

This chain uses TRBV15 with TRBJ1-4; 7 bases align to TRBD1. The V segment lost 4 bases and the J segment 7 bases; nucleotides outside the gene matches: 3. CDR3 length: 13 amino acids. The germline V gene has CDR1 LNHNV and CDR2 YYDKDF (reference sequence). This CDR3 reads CATSIRDSEKLFF. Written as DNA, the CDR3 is TGTGCCACCAGCATCCGGGACAGTGAAAAACTGTTTTTT.

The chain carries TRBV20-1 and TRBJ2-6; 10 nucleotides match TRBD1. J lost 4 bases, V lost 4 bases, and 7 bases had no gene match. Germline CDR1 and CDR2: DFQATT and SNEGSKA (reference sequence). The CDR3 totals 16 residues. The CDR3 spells CSATLDRGPGANVLTF. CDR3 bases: TGCAGTGCTACCCTAGACAGGGGGCCGGGGGCCAACGTCCTGACTTTC.